The 13 T cell receptor beta chains listed next were all sequenced from one sample in a study of shared clonotypes between healthy human individuals (dated by TCRdb to about 2020). The library was generated by the immunoSEQ multiplex PCR assay. The immuneACCESS repertoire file appears here via TCRdb, limited to in-frame rearrangements. These files lack a portion of the clones; in checked studies, under half of the deficit traces to unresolved V genes, and the cause of the others is not known. In this sample the table shows approximately 500,000 clones, 90% to 96% of which occur a single time. The biggest ten clones account for roughly 0.06% of the sample. The sample consisted of naive CD4+ T cells sorted from blood. This specimen's cell subset or site label, per the study, means: CD45RA+ positively selected. The source is a woman younger than 45 in good health.

The rearrangement joins TRBV19 to TRBJ1-5; TRBD1 is a possible D gene (6 bases). The V and J ends lost 3 bases and 4 bases respectively, with 13 bases between them. This CDR3 has 15 amino acids. Germline values: CDR1 LNHDA, CDR2 SQIVND (reference sequence). CDR3 sequence (DNA): TGTGCCAGTAGTATCAGGACAGAGAGAAATCAGCCCCAGCATTTT. Its protein is CASSIRTERNQPQHF.

The V gene is TRBV29-1, the J gene TRBJ2-1; 8 nucleotides line up with TRBD1. The junction had 12 bases not matched to a gene; V was cut back by 7 bases and J by 7 bases. The CDR3 extends over 14 amino acids. The germline CDR1 and CDR2 sequences are SQVTM and ANQGSEA. The CDR3 loop reads CSADPGQASNEQFF. The CDR3 DNA is TGCAGCGCCGACCCGGGACAGGCCTCAAATGAGCAGTTCTTC.

The J gene is TRBJ1-6, the V gene TRBV19, with 9 bases fitting TRBD1. CDR1 and CDR2 (germline): LNHDA, SQIVND (reference sequence). V was clipped by 8 bases and J by 8 bases; unmatched bases: 7. The CDR3 runs to 14 residues. CDR3 DNA: TGTGCCAGTTCCCTCCGGGACAGGGATTCACCCCTCCACTTT. Translating it yields CASSLRDRDSPLHF. Combining the CDR3 with reference TRBV19 and TRBJ1-6 gives the whole variable domain DGGITQSPKYLFRKEGQNVTLSCEQNLNHDAMYWYRQDPGQGLRLIYYSQIVNDFQKGDIAEGYSVSREKKESFPLTVTSAQKNPTAFYLCASSLRDRDSPLHFGNGTRLTVT.

The chain uses TRBV2 and TRBJ2-2; D uncertain. The V end lost 5 bases, the J end lost 2 bases, and 9 bases lay between the germline ends. Germline CDR1 SNHLY, CDR2 FYNNEI. This CDR3 contains 14 residues. CDR3 amino acids: CASSKPDNTGELFF. The CDR3 DNA follows: TGTGCCAGCAGTAAACCGGATAACACCGGGGAGCTGTTTTTT. Full variable domain (outside the CDR3, taken from reference TRBV2 and TRBJ2-2): EPEVTQTPSHQVTQMGQEVILRCVPISNHLYFYWYRQILGQKVEFLVSFYNNEISEKSEIFDDQFSVERPDGSNFTLKIRSTKLEDSAMYFCASSKPDNTGELFFGEGSRLTVL.

The chain couples TRBV7-3 to TRBJ2-7, with 8 bases lining up with TRBD2. This CDR3 has 15 residues. Germline V lookup: CDR1 SGHTA, CDR2 FQGTGA. V was clipped by 4 bases and J by 6 bases; unmatched bases: 11. The CDR3 DNA is TGTGCCAGCAGCTCGCCCGGGACTAGGAACGCCGAGCAGTACTTC. This translates into CASSSPGTRNAEQYF.

The J gene is TRBJ2-1, the V gene TRBV7-9; TRBD2 matches at 7 bases. V lost 1 base and J lost 1; bases outside the gene matches: 7. The CDR3 runs to 17 residues. CDR1 and CDR2 (germline): SEHNR, FQNEAQ (reference sequence). The CDR3 nucleotides are TGTGCCAGCAGCTTAGGCAGCGCGGGACTATCCTACAATGAGCAGTTCTTC. Its translation: CASSLGSAGLSYNEQFF. Using reference TRBV7-9 and TRBJ2-1 for the parts outside the CDR3, the full variable domain is DTGVSQNPRHKITKRGQNVTFRCDPISEHNRLYWYRQTLGQGPEFLTYFQNEAQLEKSRLLSDRFSAERPKGSFSTLEIQRTEQGDSAMYLCASSLGSAGLSYNEQFFGPGTRLTVL.

Turning to this clone: Here the CDR3 omits its conserved ending phenylalanine or tryptophan, so a read error is the likely source. The DNA is left out, because the CDR3 cannot be placed on it with certainty; the CDR3 is given as TCRdb lists it. The genes are TRBV7-2 and TRBJ1-4; the D segment call TRBD1 is taken from the table without a DNA check. 10 amino acids form the CDR3, both terminal residues included. CDR1 and CDR2 from the germline V gene are SGHTA and FQGNSA. The CDR3 region is CASSPQGAIA.

The rearrangement links TRBV5-1 to TRBJ2-5; 14 bases match TRBD2. The CDR3 has 16 amino acids. CDR1 and CDR2 from the germline V gene are SGHRS and YFSETQ. Losses at the gene ends were 3 bases for V and 5 bases for J; bases not matched to a gene: 6. The CDR3 spells CASSSGTSGSWETQYF. The CDR3 nucleotides read TGCGCCAGCAGCTCCGGGACTAGCGGGAGTTGGGAGACCCAGTACTTC. The full variable domain, rest sourced from reference TRBV5-1 and TRBJ2-5, is KAGVTQTPRYLIKTRGQQVTLSCSPISGHRSVSWYQQTPGQGLQFLFEYFSETQRNKGNFPGRFSGRQFSNSRSEMNVSTLELGDSALYLCASSSGTSGSWETQYFGPGTRLLVL.

This chain uses TRBV19 with TRBJ2-7, with 7 bases matching TRBD1. Losses at the gene ends were 5 bases for V and 5 bases for J; bases not matched to a gene: 6. The CDR3 is 13 amino acids. CDR1 is LNHDA and CDR2 is SQIVND in the germline V gene (reference sequence). CDR3 region: CASSLTGVHEQYF. The CDR3 DNA is TGTGCCAGTAGTCTAACAGGGGTGCACGAGCAGTACTTC.

The CDR3 nucleotides read TGCGCCAGCAGCCAAGGGCTGGGAGACTCCTACAATGAGCAGTTCTTC. Its protein product is CASSQGLGDSYNEQFF. The V gene is TRBV4-1, the J gene TRBJ2-1; maybe TRBD2 (5 bases). V was shortened by 1 base and J by 0 bases, with 10 bases between the two germline ends. The CDR3 spans 16 residues. Germline V CDR1 and CDR2: MGHRA, YSYEKL.

The genes are TRBV19 and TRBJ2-2; 11 bases align to TRBD1. CDR3 length equals 16 residues. CDR1 and CDR2 (germline): LNHDA, SQIVND (reference sequence). V shed 6 bases and J 6 bases; nucleotides not matched to a gene: 9. This chain's CDR3 is CASSTPGQGGSGELFF. The CDR3 DNA reads TGTGCCAGTAGCACCCCGGGACAGGGGGGTTCCGGGGAGCTGTTTTTT.

This chain connects TRBV4-1 to TRBJ1-2; unclear D gene. This CDR3 comprises 16 residues. V lost 1 base and J 4 bases, leaving 16 bases between the germline ends. Germline CDR1 reads MGHRA; CDR2 reads YSYEKL. The CDR3 region has the DNA TGCGCCAGCAGCCAAGTTTACCCGGACGGACTCTATGGCTACACCTTC. This sequence encodes CASSQVYPDGLYGYTF.

CDR3 nucleotide sequence: TGTGCCAGCAGATTCGCCCGGGACAGTTACGAGCAGTACTTC. Amino acids: CASRFARDSYEQYF. This chain links TRBV28 with TRBJ2-7, with TRBD1 matching 7 bases. From germline, CDR1 is MDHEN and CDR2 SYDVKM. This CDR3 comprises 14 residues. Trimming removed 6 bases from V and 4 bases from J; junction bases left unmatched: 9.